This T cell receptor beta chain was obtained from a study of immune heterogeneity within non-small cell lung tumors. Regarding the study as a whole: Alongside site-unique high-frequency clones, identical dominant CDR3 beta clonotypes recurred across tumor sites within a patient.

Trimming removed 6 bases at V and 7 bases at J, with 9 bases between. This CDR3 region has 10 residues. CDR1 is DFQATT, CDR2 SNEGSKA, per germline (reference sequence). This clonotype occurred many times. Its antigen is unidentified. The starting template was genomic DNA from bulk tumor, approximately 620 ng per sample. Far-apart biopsies, several per primary tumor, were taken during surgery. Before undergoing curative surgery, patients had newly diagnosed non-small cell lung cancer that was untreated. Donors were newly diagnosed non-small cell lung cancer patients having surgery with curative intent. Multiplex PCR (32 V and 13 J primers) was used to amplify the TCR beta CDR3. TCRdb reprocessed the multiplex PCR reads via MiXCR and lists one record per CDR3 protein. The profile shows 8,500 to 11,000 distinct CDR3 sequences, 17% of them singletons.

V usage is TRBV20-1 and J usage is TRBJ1-1, with D uncertain. The sequence was collected from a man aged 35 to 55 with non-small cell lung cancer. The specimen sequenced was lung tumor tissue. CDR3 sequence (DNA): TGCAGTGCCGGGGAGAGTGAAGCTTTCTTT. It yields the protein CSAGESEAFF.